These 18 T cell receptor beta chains share one sample of origin, sequenced in a study of blood T cell repertoires in COVID-19. The data were produced by immunoSEQ multiplex PCR, yet TCRdb's version contains in-frame clones alone and is incomplete. Of 200,000 to 250,000 clones in the sample, roughly nine tenths were seen once. Sequencing input: peripheral blood. These receptors came from a woman aged 60-75 years who had recovered from COVID-19.

CDR3 loop: CASSEGTGMETQYF. DNA of the CDR3: TGTGCCAGCAGTGAAGGGACAGGGATGGAGACCCAGTACTTC. The chain employs TRBV2 and TRBJ2-5; 8 nucleotides agree with TRBD1. Germline CDR1 and CDR2: SNHLY and FYNNEI. Trimming at V came to 1 base and at J to 5 bases, leaving 3 bases not matched to a gene. CDR3 length equals 14 residues.

This chain connects TRBV18 to TRBJ1-5, with a weak D call TRBD1 (6 bases). The CDR3 consists of 17 residues. Germline V lookup: CDR1 KGHSH, CDR2 LQKENI. Trimming pared 3 bases from V and 7 bases from J, leaving 22 bases between. CDR3 bases: TGTGCCAGCTCACCGGCGAAGGGGGGGGCAGAAGGACAGCCCCAGCATTTT. Protein product: CASSPAKGGAEGQPQHF.

Details on this clone: This specimen includes other DNA sequences encoding the same CDR3. The chain is built from TRBV21-1 and TRBJ1-5; TRBD1 was called by the table and not checked on the DNA. TRBV21-1 is annotated as a pseudogene. The CDR3 loop spans 18 amino acids. The CDR3 reads CASSTGQGVSYSNQPQHF. DNA for the CDR3: TGTGCCAGCAGCACGGGACAGGGGGTATCTTATAGCAATCAACCCCAGCATTTT.

The chain combines TRBV28 with TRBJ2-3; maybe TRBD2 (6 bases). The CDR3 extends over 15 amino acids. Trimming cost V 3 bases and J 5 bases, with 15 bases left between them. Germline CDR1 and CDR2: MDHEN and SYDVKM. CDR3: CASSFQAGELDTQYF. CDR3 DNA: TGTGCCAGCAGTTTCCAAGCGGGCGAACTAGATACGCAGTATTTT. The variable domain in full, with the rest retrieved from reference TRBV28 and TRBJ2-3, is DVKVTQSSRYLVKRTGEKVFLECVQDMDHENMFWYRQDPGLGLRLIYFSYDVKMKEKGDIPEGYSVSREKKERFSLILESASTNQTSMYLCASSFQAGELDTQYFGPGTRLTVL.

The chain recombines TRBV2 with TRBJ2-2; D is possibly TRBD1 (6 bases). The V gene lost 7 bases and the J gene lost 2 bases, with 14 bases spanning the gap. Germline V gives CDR1 SNHLY, CDR2 FYNNEI. The CDR3 has 15 residues. The DNA of the CDR3 is TGTGCCAGCATTCTCACAGGGTCCAACACCGGGGAGCTGTTTTTT. This sequence encodes CASILTGSNTGELFF.

The genes are TRBV28 and TRBJ1-5; possibly TRBD1 for D (6 bases). V was cut by 6 bases and J by 1 base, with 13 bases left in between. The CDR3 is made up of 15 amino acids. Per germline, CDR1 MDHEN and CDR2 SYDVKM. The CDR3 region is CASRRQAISNQPQHF. The CDR3 DNA reads TGTGCCAGCAGGCGACAGGCTATCAGCAATCAGCCCCAGCATTTT.

This chain connects TRBV6-4 to TRBJ1-2; D is perhaps TRBD1 (6 bases). This CDR3 contains 15 residues. The germline V gene encodes CDR1 MRHNA and CDR2 SNTAGT. The germline V and J ends were trimmed by 6 bases and 2 bases, with 16 bases remaining between them. CDR3 DNA sequence: TGTGCCAGCAGAGCCGAAGGGGGAGTAAACTATGGCTACACCTTC. This gives the protein CASRAEGGVNYGYTF.

The rearrangement uses TRBV7-2 and TRBJ2-3; TRBD2 matches at 9 bases. Germline lookup yields CDR1 SGHTA and CDR2 FQGNSA. CDR3 length: 15 amino acids. V gave up 2 bases and J gave up 5 bases; unmatched junction bases: 5. The chain's CDR3 is CASSLLAGIIDTQYF. The CDR3, as DNA: TGTGCCAGCAGCTTACTAGCGGGGATTATAGATACGCAGTATTTT. Full variable domain (rest looked up from reference TRBV7-2 and TRBJ2-3): GAGVSQSPSNKVTEKGKDVELRCDPISGHTALYWYRQSLGQGLEFLIYFQGNSAPDKSGLPSDRFSAERTGGSVSTLTIQRTQQEDSAVYLCASSLLAGIIDTQYFGPGTRLTVL.

V gene TRBV18 combines with J gene TRBJ2-7; 13 bases map to TRBD2. Germline V gene data show CDR1 as KGHSH and CDR2 as LQKENI. With 3 bases clipped from V and 3 bases from J, the junction kept 2 bases outside the gene matches. The CDR3 is 15 amino acids. The CDR3 protein is CASSPGTSGDYEQYF. The CDR3 nucleotides are TGTGCCAGCTCACCCGGGACTAGCGGGGACTACGAGCAGTACTTC.

The rearrangement links TRBV28 to TRBJ1-5, with D possibly being TRBD1 (5 bases). This CDR3 has 16 amino acids. Trimming stripped 11 bases from V and 3 bases from J, with 23 bases between. The germline V gene has CDR1 MDHEN and CDR2 SYDVKM. Here the CDR3 DNA reads TGTGCCGGTTCCCGGGACTTACTCATATACAATCAGCCCCAGCATTTT. This gives the protein CAGSRDLLIYNQPQHF.

This clone was counted between two and nine times. CDR3 nucleotides: TGTGCCAGCAGCCCTCAATGGGGGGGGCGGGACACAGATACGCAGTATTTT. Translation: CASSPQWGGRDTDTQYF. V usage is TRBV7-9 and J usage is TRBJ2-3; TRBD2 might be the D (7 bases). Germline V gene lookup returns CDR1 SEHNR and CDR2 FQNEAQ (reference sequence). There are 17 residues in the CDR3. V was pared by 5 bases and J by 2 bases, with 20 bases between.

The chain carries TRBV19 and TRBJ2-6, with TRBD1 identical over 10 bases. The CDR3 extends over 17 amino acids. Germline V gene lookup returns CDR1 LNHDA and CDR2 SQIVND (reference sequence). J was trimmed by 1 base and V by 6 bases; bases with no gene match: 6. The CDR3 sequence: CASSSTGQGSGANVLTF. CDR3 coding DNA: TGTGCCAGTAGCTCGACGGGACAGGGGTCTGGGGCCAACGTCCTGACTTTC. Using reference TRBV19 and TRBJ2-6 for the parts outside the CDR3, the full variable domain is DGGITQSPKYLFRKEGQNVTLSCEQNLNHDAMYWYRQDPGQGLRLIYYSQIVNDFQKGDIAEGYSVSREKKESFPLTVTSAQKNPTAFYLCASSSTGQGSGANVLTFGAGSRLTVL.

The V call is TRBV6-6, the J call TRBJ1-2, with D unresolved. V lost 2 bases and J lost 3, with 7 bases in between. Per the germline V gene, CDR1 is MNHNY and CDR2 is SVGAGI (reference sequence). The CDR3 runs 13 residues. CDR3 in amino acids: CASSYGGYYGYTF. CDR3 in DNA: TGTGCCAGCAGTTACGGAGGCTACTATGGCTACACCTTC.

The J gene is TRBJ2-1, the V gene TRBV7-2; 9 bases match TRBD2. The J segment lost 0 bases and the V segment lost 1 base, leaving 4 bases of the junction unmatched. Germline values: CDR1 SGHTA, CDR2 FQGNSA. The CDR3 contains 17 residues. The CDR3 sequence is CASSLVGSGGSYNEQFF. CDR3 DNA: TGTGCCAGCAGCTTAGTGGGTAGCGGGGGCTCCTACAATGAGCAGTTCTTC.

This chain joins TRBV28 and TRBJ2-7; 9 bases fit TRBD1. The V segment lost 10 bases and the J segment 4 bases; nucleotides outside the gene matches: 8. Germline CDR1 is MDHEN and CDR2 is SYDVKM. The CDR3 length is 13 residues. CDR3: CATQTGGTYEQYF. In DNA, the CDR3 is TGTGCCACCCAGACAGGGGGAACATACGAGCAGTACTTC. The entire variable domain, with the rest obtained from reference TRBV28 and TRBJ2-7, is as follows: DVKVTQSSRYLVKRTGEKVFLECVQDMDHENMFWYRQDPGLGLRLIYFSYDVKMKEKGDIPEGYSVSREKKERFSLILESASTNQTSMYLCATQTGGTYEQYFGPGTRLTVT.

This chain joins TRBV4-1 and TRBJ2-3; TRBD2 agrees at 9 bases. The CDR3 loop spans 18 amino acids. With V trimmed by 0 bases and J by 1 base, 8 bases remained unmatched. Looked up from germline, CDR1 is MGHRA and CDR2 is YSYEKL. CDR3 sequence: CASSQDAASGDGTDTQYF. As DNA, the CDR3 is TGCGCCAGCAGCCAAGATGCGGCTAGCGGGGATGGCACAGATACGCAGTATTTT.

CDR3 coding DNA: TGTGCCAGCAGCCCCTCTCGGCTAGCGGGCACAGATACGCAGTATTTT. Its protein is CASSPSRLAGTDTQYF. This chain links TRBV7-9 with TRBJ2-3; 7 bases map to TRBD2. The V gene's germline CDR1 is SEHNR and CDR2 FQNEAQ (reference sequence). The CDR3 sequence is 16 residues long. Unmatched junction bases numbered 9, after V lost 5 bases and J lost 1 base.

This chain joins TRBV14 and TRBJ1-2, with 10 bases matching TRBD1. After removal of 4 bases from V and 4 bases from J, the junction contained 9 bases not matched to a gene. Germline-derived CDR1 and CDR2 are SGHDN and FVKESK. The CDR3 spans 16 residues. The CDR3 here is CASSRVGTGVSYGYTF. As DNA, the CDR3 is TGTGCCAGCAGCCGAGTTGGGACAGGGGTTTCCTATGGCTACACCTTC.